The clone carrying this T cell receptor (beta chain) was counted ten times or more. Its antigen is unidentified. CDR3 length: 10 residues. CDR1 SNHLY and CDR2 FYNNEI come from the germline V gene. With 4 bases removed from V and 8 bases from J, the gap between germline ends came to 6 bases. The data originate from a study of Graves' ophthalmopathy and Graves' hyperthyroidism. Whole-study context: Researchers obtained peripheral blood at initial diagnosis, before any treatment had begun.

General study results and limits: In blood, most expanded thyroid clonotypes above 0.001 frequency were also detected.

Under 3 months in duration, the ophthalmopathy in affected donors had moderate-to-severe activity, CAS ≥3 and NOSPECS ≥4. RNA served as the template for amplifying TCR beta CDR3 regions. RT-PCR in the first round used HTBI primers; a second-round multiplex PCR followed. TCRdb reprocessed the multiplex PCR reads via MiXCR and lists one record per CDR3 protein. This table holds about 220,000 distinct CDR3 sequences, roughly a fifth found once. Specimen: peripheral blood. The rearrangement joins TRBV2 to TRBJ2-7; D is undetermined. The clonotype was recovered from a woman in her forties or fifties with Graves' ophthalmopathy. The CDR3 coding sequence is TGTGCCAGCAGTGTGAGACAGCAGTACTTC. Its protein is CASSVRQQYF.